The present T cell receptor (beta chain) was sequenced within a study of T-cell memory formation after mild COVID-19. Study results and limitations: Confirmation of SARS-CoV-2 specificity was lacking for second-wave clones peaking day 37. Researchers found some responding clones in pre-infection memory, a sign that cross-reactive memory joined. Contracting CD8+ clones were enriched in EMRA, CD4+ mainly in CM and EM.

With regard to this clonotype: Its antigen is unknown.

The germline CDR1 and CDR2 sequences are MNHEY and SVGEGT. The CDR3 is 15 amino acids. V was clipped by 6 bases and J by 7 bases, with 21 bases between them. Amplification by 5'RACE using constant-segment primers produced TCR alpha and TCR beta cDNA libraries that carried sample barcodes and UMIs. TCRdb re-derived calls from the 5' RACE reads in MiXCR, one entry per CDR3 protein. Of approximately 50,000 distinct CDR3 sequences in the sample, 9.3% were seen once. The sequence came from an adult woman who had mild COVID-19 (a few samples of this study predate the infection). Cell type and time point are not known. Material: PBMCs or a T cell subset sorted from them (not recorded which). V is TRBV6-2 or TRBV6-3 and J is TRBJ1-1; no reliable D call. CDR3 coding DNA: TGTGCCAGCAGAAGCCAGGTGGGCCCCGGCAATGAAGCTTTCTTT. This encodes CASRSQVGPGNEAFF.